The clone carrying this T cell receptor (beta chain) appeared a single time. Possible read error: a much larger clone is one base away. Trimming took 5 bases from V and 0 from J; bases not matched to a gene: 11. Germline V gene data show CDR1 as SGHAT and CDR2 as FQNNGV. This CDR3 is 17 amino acids long. This record belongs to a study of CD8+CD57+ T cells in acquired aplastic anemia. Study-level information: Sorted CD4+ and CD8+ cells yielded DNA averaging about 2.9 ug.

Flow cytometry had shown expanded CD8+CD57+ cells in the patients chosen for sequencing. Using genomic DNA as the template, TCR beta VDJ and CDR3 profiling was carried out. One entry per CDR3 protein, called by TCRdb with MiXCR from the reads. The sample has about 160,000 distinct CDR3 sequences; around 50% are singletons. The chain employs TRBV11-2 and TRBJ2-7; TRBD2 agrees at 9 bases. Specimen: sorted CD4+, CD8+, or CD8+CD57+ T cells (not recorded which) from PBMCs. This receptor was taken from a human donor with aplastic anemia. CDR3 loop: CASSKGLASHSSYEQYF. CDR3 DNA sequence: TGTGCCAGCAGCAAGGGACTAGCTTCTCATTCCTCCTACGAGCAGTACTTC.